This T cell receptor beta chain was sequenced for a study of vaccination effects on CD4 cells after COVID-19. The protocol was immunoSEQ multiplex PCR, while the TCRdb copy is restricted to in-frame clones and leaves out a portion. The data contain about 76,000 clones, over 60% of them seen just once; the ten biggest clones take up roughly 2%. Per germline, CDR1 SGHTS and CDR2 YDEGEE. The CDR3 loop spans 11 amino acids. Trimming pared 3 bases from V and 4 bases from J, leaving 5 bases between. An approximately ten-day culture period preceded the isolation of CD4+ T cells. Details on this clone: Its antigen is still unknown.

Sample: CD4+ T cells from PBMCs cultured without peptide, taken before COVID-19 vaccination. The sequence was collected from a human donor who received a COVID-19 vaccine. The chain joins TRBV5-8 to TRBJ2-7; D remains ambiguous. This CDR3 is CASSYRYEQYV. Here the CDR3 DNA reads TGTGCCAGCAGCTACCGATACGAGCAGTACGTC.